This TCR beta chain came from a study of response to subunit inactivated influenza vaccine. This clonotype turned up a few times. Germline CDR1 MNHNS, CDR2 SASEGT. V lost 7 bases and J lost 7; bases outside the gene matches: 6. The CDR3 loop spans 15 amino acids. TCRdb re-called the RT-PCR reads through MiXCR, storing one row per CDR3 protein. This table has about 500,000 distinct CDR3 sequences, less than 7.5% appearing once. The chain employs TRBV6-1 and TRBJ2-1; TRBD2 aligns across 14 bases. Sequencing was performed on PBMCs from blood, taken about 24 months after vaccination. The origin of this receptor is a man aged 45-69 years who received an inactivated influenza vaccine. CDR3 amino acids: CASKIGTSGSNEQFF. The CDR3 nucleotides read TGTGCCAGCAAGATCGGGACTAGCGGGAGTAATGAGCAGTTCTTC.